This T cell receptor (beta chain) was captured by sequencing in a study of shared clonotypes between healthy human individuals. Data came from immunoSEQ multiplex PCR; TCRdb stores just in-frame clones and leaves some out. The sample includes fewer than 650,000 clones, roughly 79% of them seen just once. After removal of 4 bases from V and 5 bases from J, the junction contained 12 bases not matched to a gene. The germline gives CDR1 ENHRY, CDR2 SYGVKD. The CDR3 is 17 residues long. This TCR was sampled from a woman in her 40s in good health. Some clones in this sample may be carry-over from other donors' samples. Sequencing was carried out using PBMCs. The chain combines TRBV10-3 with TRBJ2-1, with 9 positions matching TRBD1. The CDR3 region has the DNA TGTGCCATCAGTGGATTCTTGGTGGGACAGGGTAACAATGAGCAGTTCTTC. As protein: CAISGFLVGQGNNEQFF.